These 10 T cell receptor beta chains came from one sample sequenced in a study of blood T cell repertoires in COVID-19. Only in-frame clones appear in the TCRdb table, and some are missing; sequencing was by immunoSEQ multiplex PCR. The table has 250,000 to 300,000 clones, 65% to 90% seen once. Sequences were obtained from peripheral blood. Source of these receptors: a man aged 30 to 39 with active or convalescent COVID-19.

V is TRBV7-2 and J is TRBJ2-1; 8 bases agree with TRBD2. This CDR3 has 15 amino acids. Germline trimming cut 2 bases from V and 4 bases from J; bases unmatched to any gene: 4. Germline-derived CDR1 and CDR2 are SGHTA and FQGNSA. The CDR3 region is CASSLLGGAYNEQFF. The CDR3 bases are TGTGCCAGCAGCTTACTCGGGGGGGCTTACAATGAGCAGTTCTTC.

The V gene is TRBV5-1, the J gene TRBJ1-2; no reliable D call. Per the germline V gene, CDR1 is SGHRS and CDR2 is YFSETQ. V dropped 2 bases and J dropped 1 base, with 9 bases sitting between them. The CDR3 length is 14 residues. The CDR3, as DNA: TGCGCCAGCAGCTTAGAAGGGAGTAACTATGGCTACACCTTC. It codes for CASSLEGSNYGYTF.

The CDR3 DNA reads as TGTGCCAGCAGCTTAAGGAACAGGGGTGGGAACAATGAGCAGTTCTTC. Amino acid sequence: CASSLRNRGGNNEQFF. This chain uses TRBV5-6 with TRBJ2-1; TRBD1 aligns across 7 bases. The trim removed 2 bases at V and 5 bases at J, leaving 10 bases unmatched. Germline CDR1 and CDR2: SGHDT and YYEEEE. The CDR3 totals 16 residues.

This chain joins TRBV7-9 and TRBJ2-1; 7 nucleotides match TRBD1. Trimming took 9 bases from V and 6 from J; bases not matched to a gene: 11. Germline V CDR1 and CDR2: SEHNR, FQNEAQ (reference sequence). The CDR3 sequence is 14 residues long. The CDR3 region has the DNA TGTGCCAGTACTCCAGGGGGAAGGGGCAATGAGCAGTTCTTC. Translated: CASTPGGRGNEQFF.

This rearrangement joins TRBV23-1 to TRBJ2-1, with D possibly matching TRBD1 (5 bases). TRBV23-1 carries the ORF label, with uncertain function. V dropped 2 bases and J dropped 5 bases, with 13 bases sitting between them. The length of the CDR3 is 15 residues. The DNA for the CDR3 is TGCGCCAGCAGTCAACCCCTCGACAGAAACAATGAGCAGTTCTTC. This encodes CASSQPLDRNNEQFF.

CDR3 nucleotides: TGTGCCACCAGCGCGCTAGCAGTAGAGACCCAGTACTTC. As protein: CATSALAVETQYF. This chain links TRBV15 with TRBJ2-5; D perhaps matches TRBD2 (5 bases). Trimming cost V 5 bases and J 4 bases, with 11 bases left between them. Per germline, CDR1 LNHNV and CDR2 YYDKDF (reference sequence). This CDR3 is built from 13 residues.

The chain is built from TRBV19 and TRBJ1-3, with D possibly matching TRBD1 (5 bases). Germline V gives CDR1 LNHDA, CDR2 SQIVND (reference sequence). V was cut by 1 base and J by 1 base, with 14 bases left in between. The CDR3 covers 17 residues. In nucleotides, the CDR3 is TGTGCCAGTAGTATAGTCCCGGGCAGGGCTTCTGGAAACACCATATATTTT. It yields the protein CASSIVPGRASGNTIYF.

V usage is TRBV6-5 and J usage is TRBJ1-2, with unresolved D. Trimming left V 6 bases short and J 7 bases short, with 15 bases between. This CDR3 comprises 13 residues. The germline CDR1 and CDR2 sequences are MNHEY and SVGAGI. The CDR3 is CASRTLGISGYTF. The CDR3 bases are TGTGCCAGCAGAACACTGGGCATTAGTGGCTACACCTTC.

The chain uses TRBV10-1 and TRBJ2-7; 11 bases fit TRBD1. CDR1 is WNHNN and CDR2 is SYGVQD in the germline V gene (reference sequence). V lost 3 bases to trimming and J lost 6 bases; unmatched junction nucleotides: 10. The CDR3 is 16 amino acids. CDR3 region: CASSEGLRTGGREQYF. CDR3 sequence (DNA): TGCGCCAGCAGTGAAGGTCTCCGGACAGGGGGCCGCGAGCAGTACTTC.

The rearrangement uses TRBV2 and TRBJ2-5; 7 bases are a match to TRBD2. The CDR3 is 18 residues long. V shed 0 bases, J shed 0 bases, and the junction held 10 bases outside the gene matches. Per germline, CDR1 SNHLY and CDR2 FYNNEI. CDR3 bases: TGTGCCAGCAGTGAAGCGGCACTAGCGAGAAGGTACCAAGAGACCCAGTACTTC. Translated, it gives CASSEAALARRYQETQYF.